The 11 T cell receptor beta chains reported below all come from one sample, sequenced in a study of blood T cell repertoires in COVID-19. Repertoires were generated with immunoSEQ multiplex PCR, while TCRdb's copy carries only in-frame clones and drops some. The table has 200,000 to 250,000 clones, over 75% seen once. The sequenced material came from peripheral blood. The receptors were sampled from a man aged 50-59 years with COVID-19, enrolled during active disease.

The V and J genes are TRBV7-2 and TRBJ1-1, with D hard to call. Germline V gene sequence: CDR1 SGHTA, CDR2 FQGNSA. Trimming pared 1 base from V and 2 bases from J, leaving 2 bases between. The CDR3 length is 12 residues. This chain's CDR3 is CASSLVNTEAFF. CDR3 nucleotide sequence: TGTGCCAGCAGCTTAGTAAACACTGAAGCTTTCTTT. Variable domain in full (rest from reference TRBV7-2 and TRBJ1-1): GAGVSQSPSNKVTEKGKDVELRCDPISGHTALYWYRQSLGQGLEFLIYFQGNSAPDKSGLPSDRFSAERTGGSVSTLTIQRTQQEDSAVYLCASSLVNTEAFFGQGTRLTVV.

The chain carries TRBV2 and TRBJ2-7, with TRBD1 matching 8 bases. From germline, CDR1 is SNHLY and CDR2 FYNNEI. The CDR3 totals 13 residues. The V and J ends lost 2 bases and 7 bases, in that order; junction bases with no gene match: 4. The CDR3, as DNA: TGTGCCAGCAGTGAACAGGGGGCGCAGGAGCAGTACTTC. It yields the protein CASSEQGAQEQYF.

This chain connects TRBV27 to TRBJ2-4; TRBD1 agrees at 9 bases. The CDR3 is made up of 15 amino acids. V dropped 6 bases and J dropped 1; count of bases not matched to a gene: 4. Germline V CDR1 and CDR2: MNHEY, SMNVEV (reference sequence). CDR3 sequence (DNA): TGTGCCAGCAGGGGACAGGGCTTCGCCAAAAACATTCAGTACTTC. Translation gives CASRGQGFAKNIQYF.

The J gene is TRBJ1-1, the V gene TRBV5-1, with D perhaps TRBD1 (6 bases). The CDR3 consists of 14 residues. The V end was cut by 4 bases, the J end by 2 bases, with 12 bases between. Germline V CDR1 and CDR2: SGHRS, YFSETQ. The CDR3 sequence is CASSLAGANTEAFF. DNA for the CDR3: TGCGCCAGCAGCCTCGCGGGGGCAAACACTGAAGCTTTCTTT.

J is TRBJ1-2 and V is TRBV9; D is perhaps TRBD1 (5 bases). The CDR3 covers 14 residues. The germline V and J ends were trimmed by 6 bases and 7 bases, with 19 bases remaining between them. Germline V gene lookup returns CDR1 SGDLS and CDR2 YYNGEE. CDR3: CASNPAGTGGGYTF. The CDR3 DNA is TGTGCCAGCAACCCTGCAGGGACCGGGGGTGGCTACACCTTC.

This chain connects TRBV19 to TRBJ2-5, with 10 nucleotides matching TRBD1. The CDR3 consists of 16 residues. Per germline, CDR1 LNHDA and CDR2 SQIVND (reference sequence). Unmatched junction bases numbered 9, after V lost 4 bases and J lost 4 bases. CDR3 amino acids: CASSTTRDRGIETQYF. The CDR3 coding sequence is TGTGCCAGTAGTACAACCCGGGACAGGGGAATAGAGACCCAGTACTTC. Full variable domain (outside the CDR3, taken from reference TRBV19 and TRBJ2-5): DGGITQSPKYLFRKEGQNVTLSCEQNLNHDAMYWYRQDPGQGLRLIYYSQIVNDFQKGDIAEGYSVSREKKESFPLTVTSAQKNPTAFYLCASSTTRDRGIETQYFGPGTRLLVL.

This clone turned up a few times. This rearrangement joins TRBV14 to TRBJ2-5, with a tentative D call TRBD1 (5 bases). V was cut by 0 bases and J by 8 bases, with 10 bases left in between. This CDR3 contains 13 residues. Germline-derived CDR1 and CDR2 are SGHDN and FVKESK. The CDR3 loop is CASSQDARGTQYF. DNA for the CDR3: TGTGCCAGCAGCCAAGACGCTAGGGGCACCCAGTACTTC.

The chain combines TRBV12-5 with TRBJ2-7; no reliable D call. V lost 2 bases and J lost 4, with 6 bases in between. Germline V lookup: CDR1 LGHNT, CDR2 FRNRAP. This CDR3 contains 12 residues. The CDR3 is CASGLNSYEQYF. Here the CDR3 DNA reads TGTGCTAGTGGTTTGAACTCTTACGAGCAGTACTTC.

The sample holds a few counts of this clone. As DNA, the CDR3 is TGTGCCAGCAGTTACGTACAGGGGGCAAATCAGCCCCAGCATTTT. Translated, it gives CASSYVQGANQPQHF. The chain couples TRBV6-6 to TRBJ1-5; 9 nucleotides line up with TRBD1. The germline CDR1 and CDR2 sequences are MNHNY and SVGAGI (reference sequence). V was pared by 2 bases and J by 4 bases, with 3 bases of the junction left unmatched. This CDR3 has 15 residues.

The chain couples TRBV6-1 to TRBJ1-2; TRBD1 agrees at 7 bases. Germline V gene sequence: CDR1 MNHNS, CDR2 SASEGT. The CDR3 spans 13 residues. J lost 5 bases, V lost 3 bases, and 3 bases had no gene match. DNA of the CDR3: TGTGCCAGCAGTGATTCGACAGGGTATGGCTACACCTTC. Residues: CASSDSTGYGYTF.

The count of this clone is one. The gene calls are TRBV6-5 and TRBJ1-5; no definite D call. In germline, CDR1 is MNHEY, CDR2 SVGAGI. The CDR3 has 14 amino acids. Trimming took 5 bases from V and 4 from J, leaving 12 bases between them. The CDR3 DNA reads TGTGCCAGCAGTCCCCTGGCAGGTAATCAGCCCCAGCATTTT. This encodes CASSPLAGNQPQHF.